This TCR beta chain was identified during a study of T cell repertoires in cytomegalovirus infection. Study in general: CMV infection plus the matching HLA type was flagged by public TCR beta signatures. Regarding the study as a whole: The ex vivo response was dominated by HLA-C-restricted CMV-specific TCR beta clonotypes. There were carriers of CMV plus the relevant HLA, and cumulative public TCR beta family frequency identified them.

Each CDR3 protein is one row after TCRdb ran MiXCR on the reads. The table lists hundreds of thousands of distinct CDR3 sequences, approximately 10% of them singletons. The germline gives CDR1 SGHAT, CDR2 FQDESV (reference sequence). The V end lost 5 bases, the J end lost 4 bases, and 20 bases lay between the germline ends. The CDR3 totals 16 residues. Many counts were recorded for this clonotype. Its target is not known. This receptor was taken from a human donor in good health (CMV status not recorded). Some clones in this sample may be carry-over from other donors' samples. What was sequenced was PBMCs. The V call is TRBV11-1, the J call TRBJ2-5; the D gene is possibly TRBD1 (5 bases). CDR3 protein: CASSQSQGSGRETQYF. CDR3 sequence (DNA): TGTGCCAGCAGCCAGAGCCAGGGATCCGGTCGAGAGACCCAGTACTTC.